A selection of T cell receptor beta chains follows, all from one sample in a study of shared clonotypes between healthy human individuals. TCRdb's table, derived via immunoSEQ multiplex PCR, lists solely in-frame clones and lacks some. The sample includes some 2.3 million clones, approximately 95% of them seen just once. The specimen sequenced was naive CD4+ T cells from PBMCs. Receptors originate from a man younger than 30 in good health. Some clones in this sample may be carry-over from other donors' samples. CDR3s leave out the opening cysteine and the closing phenylalanine or tryptophan.

j_call v_call cdr3_aa
TRBJ2-5 TRBV7-6 ASSLGTGVPETQY
TRBJ2-7 TRBV7-3 ASSSKRQGAIDEQY
TRBJ2-3 TRBV28 ASSQTGRLSRGQY
TRBJ2-1 TRBV6-1 ASTFTLSSYNEQF
TRBJ1-1 TRBV5-6 ASSLGGGANTEAF
TRBJ2-2 TRBV4-3 ASSQDWSKLFNTGELF
TRBJ2-7 TRBV5-6 ASSLSVRLADSYEQY
TRBJ1-1 TRBV25-1 ASSGQGRTEAF
TRBJ2-1 TRBV11-3 ASSLDPGGGNEQF
TRBJ2-1 TRBV7-3 ASSFNAAVVGEQF
TRBJ2-3 TRBV10-3 AISGTTDTDTQY
TRBJ1-3 TRBV28 ASSSSVPSGNTIY
TRBJ2-1 TRBV18 ASSAPSYNEQF
TRBJ2-1 TRBV18 ASSPPGINEQF
TRBJ2-1 TRBV7-3 ASSLGASSYNEQF
TRBJ1-3 TRBV15 ATSRTGQPHSGNTIY
TRBJ1-5 TRBV30 AWAIPGVLPQH
TRBJ1-3 TRBV6-6 ASSRMTGGKGNTIY
TRBJ1-4 TRBV5-1 ASSPLFGANEKLF
TRBJ2-7 TRBV18 ASSPEGLHYEQY
TRBJ1-3 TRBV14 ASSLGTGAGNTIY
TRBJ1-5 TRBV19 ASSRGNVAGGSRPQH
TRBJ2-1 TRBV2 ASSLGQGSYNEQF
TRBJ1-5 TRBV19 ASTSYRAVGQPQH
TRBJ2-3 TRBV7-8 ASSRRGGAETTDTQY
TRBJ2-6 TRBV9 ASSEGGAGANVLT
TRBJ2-5 TRBV6-5 ASSYPTGGRETQY
TRBJ2-2 TRBV4-2 ASSRGASRPNTGELF
TRBJ1-2 TRBV29-1 SALWGPGDLSGYT
TRBJ1-2 TRBV9 ASSPRTGVSGYT
TRBJ2-7 TRBV5-4 ASTNWGGTYEQY
TRBJ1-2 TRBV28 ASSLRASDGYT
TRBJ1-1 TRBV6-6 ASSYSGGRAF
TRBJ2-1 TRBV5-6 ASSFRQGPLREQF
TRBJ2-3 TRBV5-1 ASSSGGNTDTQY
TRBJ2-7 TRBV7-9 ASSSPSYEQY
TRBJ1-5 TRBV28 ASSWPRESAEPQH
TRBJ2-1 TRBV11-3 ASSLGTTPYNEQF
TRBJ2-6 TRBV28 ASSLIHLLSPSGANVLT
TRBJ2-1 TRBV7-2 ASSPDGGPYNEQF
TRBJ1-1 TRBV28 ASSLGAVNTEAF
TRBJ2-7 TRBV27 ASSPLLWEEQY
TRBJ2-7 TRBV11-3 ASSLDSYGAGDYEQY
TRBJ2-3 TRBV4-3 ASSQDPSGGADTQY
TRBJ1-1 TRBV5-3 ARRLGRLAF
TRBJ1-2 TRBV7-2 ASSLAPRTYGYT
TRBJ2-1 TRBV5-1 ASSLAPPGTIYNEQF